Below, 15 T cell receptor beta chains from the same sample are listed, as sequenced in a study of CD8 T cells in ankylosing spondylitis. TCRdb reanalysed the 5' RACE reads using MiXCR and keeps one entry per CDR3 protein. The table includes tens of thousands of distinct CDR3 sequences, 3.5% to 4% detected once. Sequencing used blood, either unsorted or a sorted T cell fraction (not recorded which). The receptors were gathered from a female donor with ankylosing spondylitis or in good health (not recorded which).

The sample holds many counts of this clonotype. The genes are TRBV9 and TRBJ2-3; 10 positions match TRBD2. The CDR3 is 16 amino acids. CDR1 and CDR2 from the germline V gene are SGDLS and YYNGEE. J was trimmed by 2 bases and V by 3 bases; bases with no gene match: 6. The CDR3 spells CASSEGLAGVTDTQYF. The CDR3 DNA is TGTGCCAGCAGCGAGGGGCTAGCGGGGGTCACAGATACGCAGTATTTT.

This clonotype was recorded many times. The gene calls are TRBV9 and TRBJ2-7; TRBD2 aligns across 8 bases. V was pared by 3 bases and J by 1 base, with 3 bases of the junction left unmatched. The CDR3 runs to 14 residues. From germline, CDR1 is SGDLS and CDR2 YYNGEE. The CDR3 sequence is CASSEGLDSYEQYF. CDR3 DNA sequence: TGTGCCAGCAGCGAGGGACTAGATTCCTACGAGCAGTACTTC.

This clonotype was counted ten times or more. The rearrangement joins TRBV9 to TRBJ2-6, with D unclear. Germline V lookup: CDR1 SGDLS, CDR2 YYNGEE. CDR3 length: 18 amino acids. V lost 0 bases and J lost 3, with 16 bases in between. The chain's CDR3 is CASSVDPQTAGGANVLTF. In DNA form, the CDR3 reads TGTGCCAGCAGCGTAGACCCTCAGACGGCTGGTGGGGCCAACGTCCTGACTTTC. Complete variable domain (other parts from reference TRBV9 and TRBJ2-6): DSGVTQTPKHLITATGQRVTLRCSPRSGDLSVYWYQQSLDQGLQFLIQYYNGEERAKGNILERFSAQQFPDLHSELNLSSLELGDSALYFCASSVDPQTAGGANVLTFGAGSRLTVL.

This clonotype came up many times. The chain has TRBV9 and TRBJ2-5; TRBD1 might be the D (5 bases). The ends were cut back, 0 bases at V and 5 bases at J, with 14 bases in the middle. The CDR3 loop spans 15 amino acids. Germline V gene lookup returns CDR1 SGDLS and CDR2 YYNGEE. In DNA, the CDR3 is TGTGCCAGCAGCGTAGCCCCCAGGGCTAAGGAGACCCAGTACTTC. This codes for CASSVAPRAKETQYF. Full variable domain (outside the CDR3, taken from reference TRBV9 and TRBJ2-5): DSGVTQTPKHLITATGQRVTLRCSPRSGDLSVYWYQQSLDQGLQFLIQYYNGEERAKGNILERFSAQQFPDLHSELNLSSLELGDSALYFCASSVAPRAKETQYFGPGTRLLVL.

This clonotype occurred many times. The V and J genes are TRBV9 and TRBJ1-1, with D hard to call. From germline, CDR1 is SGDLS and CDR2 YYNGEE. CDR3 length: 15 residues. V was cut by 4 bases and J by 4 bases, with 17 bases left in between. CDR3 sequence (DNA): TGTGCCAGCAGCCCCCATCATGGGAGTGGCACTGAAGCTTTCTTT. Protein product: CASSPHHGSGTEAFF. Full variable domain (outside the CDR3, taken from reference TRBV9 and TRBJ1-1): DSGVTQTPKHLITATGQRVTLRCSPRSGDLSVYWYQQSLDQGLQFLIQYYNGEERAKGNILERFSAQQFPDLHSELNLSSLELGDSALYFCASSPHHGSGTEAFFGQGTRLTVV.

Many counts were recorded for this clonotype. The chain combines TRBV9 with TRBJ1-3, with D hard to call. The germline gives CDR1 SGDLS, CDR2 YYNGEE. There are 14 residues in the CDR3. Trimming took 3 bases from V and 4 from J, leaving 11 bases between them. The CDR3 DNA reads as TGTGCCAGCAGCGAGATGTCACTGGGAAACACCATATATTTT. As protein: CASSEMSLGNTIYF.

This clonotype was recorded at least ten times. J is TRBJ2-7 and V is TRBV9, with 10 bases that match TRBD1. The CDR3 runs 14 residues. CDR1 is SGDLS and CDR2 is YYNGEE in the germline V gene. Trimming at V came to 4 bases and at J to 3 bases, leaving 4 bases not matched to a gene. The CDR3 nucleotides read TGTGCCAGCAGCCCCTGGGACAGGGGCTACGAGCAGTACTTC. Translating it yields CASSPWDRGYEQYF.

This clonotype was detected many times. This sequence joins TRBV9 and TRBJ1-1; 10 bases are shared with TRBD1. This CDR3 is built from 14 residues. The germline gives CDR1 SGDLS, CDR2 YYNGEE. The V segment lost 5 bases and the J segment 12 bases; nucleotides outside the gene matches: 13. CDR3 protein: CASSQIDRGRNTFF. The CDR3 nucleotides are TGTGCCAGCAGTCAAATAGACAGGGGGCGGAATACTTTCTTT.

The chain has TRBV9 and TRBJ2-2; D is perhaps TRBD1 (5 bases). The CDR3 is 16 residues long. Trimming took 0 bases from V and 1 from J, leaving 10 bases between them. The germline V gene encodes CDR1 SGDLS and CDR2 YYNGEE. The CDR3 coding sequence is TGTGCCAGCAGCGTAGTCCTGACAGTGAACACCGGGGAGCTGTTTTTT. Encoded protein: CASSVVLTVNTGELFF.

In this sample, this clonotype turned up many times. The chain recombines TRBV9 with TRBJ1-3; 10 nucleotides align to TRBD1. Germline V gives CDR1 SGDLS, CDR2 YYNGEE. V lost 1 base to trimming and J lost 2 bases; unmatched junction nucleotides: 12. The CDR3 is made up of 19 amino acids. CDR3 protein: CASSVRDRGPGPPGNTIYF. CDR3 bases: TGTGCCAGCAGCGTAAGGGACAGGGGCCCTGGACCTCCTGGAAACACCATATATTTT.

This clonotype has more than one count but fewer than ten. One junction end does not reproduce the germline sequence, and a read error may be involved. The chain employs TRBV24-1 and TRBJ1-1; D is ambiguous. The CDR3 has 21 residues. The germline V gene has CDR1 KGHDR and CDR2 SFDVKD. CDR3 protein: CGTSYLLTISGSGGLNTEAFF. CDR3 nucleotides: TGTGGCACCAGTTATTTGCTTACTATTTCAGGATCAGGTGGGTTGAACACTGAAGCTTTCTTT.

The chain links TRBV9 to TRBJ2-7; maybe TRBD1 (5 bases). V was clipped by 3 bases and J by 2 bases, with 15 bases between them. The CDR3 has 15 residues. CDR1 is SGDLS and CDR2 is YYNGEE in the germline V gene. The CDR3 reads CASSGGQASTYEQYF. Here the CDR3 DNA reads TGTGCCAGCAGCGGGGGCCAGGCCTCCACCTACGAGCAGTACTTC. Supplemented by reference TRBV9 and TRBJ2-7, the full variable domain reads DSGVTQTPKHLITATGQRVTLRCSPRSGDLSVYWYQQSLDQGLQFLIQYYNGEERAKGNILERFSAQQFPDLHSELNLSSLELGDSALYFCASSGGQASTYEQYFGPGTRLTVT.

This clonotype occurred many times. The chain recombines TRBV9 with TRBJ2-3; D ambiguous. V was shortened by 1 base and J by 4 bases, with 16 bases between the two germline ends. Germline lookup yields CDR1 SGDLS and CDR2 YYNGEE. This CDR3 comprises 16 residues. CDR3 sequence (DNA): TGTGCCAGCAGCGTACCTACGGTTTTGGCCGCAGATACGCAGTATTTT. Amino acid sequence: CASSVPTVLAADTQYF.

This clonotype was recorded at least ten times. V and J are TRBV9 and TRBJ2-5; D not certain. The ends were cut back, 0 bases at V and 7 bases at J, with 13 bases in the middle. The germline V gene encodes CDR1 SGDLS and CDR2 YYNGEE. CDR3 length equals 14 residues. In DNA form, the CDR3 reads TGTGCCAGCAGCGTAGACTGGCTGTCAGGGACCCAGTACTTC. Amino acids: CASSVDWLSGTQYF.

This clonotype was counted many times. The rearrangement joins TRBV9 to TRBJ2-1; 8 bases match TRBD2. V was clipped by 7 bases and J by 5 bases; unmatched bases: 8. The CDR3 is 14 residues long. Germline CDR1 SGDLS, CDR2 YYNGEE. Written as DNA, the CDR3 is TGTGCCAGCGCCGGGGGGGAGCTAGACAATGAGCAGTTCTTC. It yields the protein CASAGGELDNEQFF.